The 8 T cell receptor beta chains presented below share a single source sample, sequenced in a study of T cells in Graves' hyperthyroidism and ophthalmopathy. It was RNA transcripts that yielded the amplified TCR beta CDR3 regions. Researchers ran a first-round RT-PCR on the TCR CDR3 using the HTBI primer set. TCRdb re-derived calls from the multiplex PCR reads in MiXCR, one entry per CDR3 protein. The repertoire holds roughly 500,000 distinct CDR3 sequences, roughly 46% seen once, with around 17% in the top ten. The sample was peripheral blood or thyroid tissue (not recorded which). These receptors originate from an adult woman with Graves' disease, either hyperthyroidism or ophthalmopathy (not recorded which).

The chain is built from TRBV19 and TRBJ2-5, with 7 positions matching TRBD1. Germline values: CDR1 LNHDA, CDR2 SQIVND (reference sequence). V shed 3 bases and J 1 base; nucleotides not matched to a gene: 5. The CDR3 runs 15 residues. The CDR3 sequence is CASSIRQGVQETQYF. The CDR3 DNA sequence: TGTGCCAGTAGTATTCGACAGGGAGTCCAAGAGACCCAGTACTTC.

This clonotype was observed many times. V gene TRBV19 combines with J gene TRBJ1-1, with 7 positions matching TRBD1. Trimming at V came to 7 bases and at J to 4 bases, leaving 15 bases not matched to a gene. The V gene's germline CDR1 is LNHDA and CDR2 SQIVND (reference sequence). The CDR3 length is 16 residues. CDR3 nucleotide sequence: TGTGCCAGTAACCGCGATAACAGGGGATTGAGCACTGAAGCTTTCTTT. Its protein product is CASNRDNRGLSTEAFF.

This clonotype has at least ten counts. The rearrangement uses TRBV5-8 and TRBJ1-2; no definite D call. The CDR3 contains 12 residues. Per the germline V gene, CDR1 is SGHTS and CDR2 is YDEGEE. With 0 bases removed from V and 5 bases from J, the gap between germline ends came to 5 bases. The CDR3 region is CASSLVGYGYTF. DNA of the CDR3: TGTGCCAGCAGCTTGGTCGGGTATGGCTACACCTTC. Full variable domain (rest looked up from reference TRBV5-8 and TRBJ1-2): EAGVTQSPTHLIKTRGQQATLRCSPISGHTSVYWYQQALGLGLQFLLWYDEGEERNRGNFPPRFSGRQFPNYSSELNVNALELEDSALYLCASSLVGYGYTFGSGTRLTVV.

As for this clonotype: The junction does not match germline at one end; this may be a read error. The chain recombines TRBV7-9 with TRBJ1-2, with D possibly TRBD1 on 6 matching bases. The CDR3 sequence is 16 residues long. Germline V gives CDR1 SEHNR, CDR2 FQNEAQ (reference sequence). CDR3 region: CASSQDLVAGDVGYTF. DNA for the CDR3: TGCGCCAGCAGCCAAGATCTGGTGGCAGGGGACGTAGGCTACACCTTC.

The chain recombines TRBV6-2 or TRBV6-3 with TRBJ2-5; D is unresolved. Trimming cost V 0 bases and J 2 bases, with 13 bases left between them. The CDR3 length is 16 residues. Germline lookup yields CDR1 MNHEY and CDR2 SVGEGT. CDR3 in amino acids: CASSYSRGYRQETQYF. CDR3 bases: TGTGCCAGCAGTTACTCGCGTGGCTACCGACAAGAGACCCAGTACTTC.

This chain uses TRBV29-1 with TRBJ1-1; TRBD1 aligns across 8 bases. This CDR3 has 12 amino acids. Trimming took 8 bases from V and 0 from J; bases not matched to a gene: 2. CDR1 and CDR2 from the germline V gene are SQVTM and ANQGSEA. DNA of the CDR3: TGCAGCTTGACAGGGGTGAACACTGAAGCTTTCTTT. Amino acid sequence: CSLTGVNTEAFF.

Ten or more counts support this clonotype. The chain carries TRBV6-2 or TRBV6-3 and TRBJ2-5, with D perhaps matching TRBD1 (6 bases). This CDR3 region has 16 residues. Trimming stripped 0 bases from V and 5 bases from J, with 16 bases between. Germline V lookup: CDR1 MNHEY, CDR2 SVGEGT. The CDR3 sequence: CASSYSGTGNWETQYF. The CDR3 nucleotides are TGTGCCAGCAGTTACTCGGGAACAGGGAACTGGGAGACCCAGTACTTC.

This clonotype was recorded once. This chain uses TRBV9 with TRBJ2-5; D may be TRBD2 (6 bases). V lost 3 bases to trimming and J lost 8 bases, with 20 bases between them. The CDR3 extends over 15 amino acids. Germline V gene data show CDR1 as SGDLS and CDR2 as YYNGEE. The CDR3 loop reads CASSAPSGTGGTQYF. The DNA for the CDR3 is TGTGCCAGCAGCGCACCAAGTGGCACCGGGGGAACCCAGTACTTC.